The 17 T cell receptor beta chains below all came from one sample that was sequenced in a study of T cells expressing NK-cell markers. TCRdb reworked the 5' RACE reads into one entry per CDR3 protein, no DNA. Its table records fewer than 400,000 distinct CDR3 sequences. Sequenced sample: blood T cells: a sorted CD56 or NKG2C T cell subset, CD4+ or CD8+ T cells, or bulk PBMC T cells (not recorded which). Receptors originate from a man aged 18 to 69 in good health.

The rearrangement joins TRBV28 to TRBJ1-2; checking the TCRdb D call of TRBD1 is not possible without DNA. Per germline, CDR1 MDHEN and CDR2 SYDVKM. There are 12 residues in the CDR3. CDR3 sequence: CASSFPTGRYTF.

This rearrangement joins TRBV18 to TRBJ2-7; the D call of TRBD1 rests on TCRdb alone, since no DNA is present to check it. Per the germline V gene, CDR1 is KGHSH and CDR2 is LQKENI. The CDR3 sequence is 16 residues long. The CDR3: CASSPPSGGWIGEQYF.

The rearrangement joins TRBV18 to TRBJ2-5; TCRdb designates TRBD2, a call that cannot be tested without DNA. This CDR3 contains 14 residues. Germline V gene lookup returns CDR1 KGHSH and CDR2 LQKENI. CDR3 loop: CASSPRLEVETQYF.

The chain employs TRBV3-1 and TRBJ1-2. The length of the CDR3 is 15 residues. Germline lookup yields CDR1 LGHDT and CDR2 YNNKEL (reference sequence). The CDR3 region is CASSQGFPPNYGYTF.

V is TRBV7-2 and J is TRBJ1-5. Germline V gene data show CDR1 as SGHTA and CDR2 as FQGNSA. There are 14 residues in the CDR3. The CDR3 is CASRSGPINQPQHF. Complete variable domain (other parts from reference TRBV7-2 and TRBJ1-5): GAGVSQSPSNKVTEKGKDVELRCDPISGHTALYWYRQSLGQGLEFLIYFQGNSAPDKSGLPSDRFSAERTGGSVSTLTIQRTQQEDSAVYLCASRSGPINQPQHFGDGTRLSIL.

The chain is built from TRBV5-1 and TRBJ2-6; the D call from TCRdb, TRBD1, cannot be confirmed without DNA. The CDR3 totals 17 residues. Germline V gives CDR1 SGHRS, CDR2 YFSETQ. CDR3 in amino acids: CASSPGTSSSGANVLTF.

The chain has TRBV27 and TRBJ2-5; the D gene TCRdb calls, TRBD1, cannot be checked with no DNA. Looked up from germline, CDR1 is MNHEY and CDR2 is SMNVEV (reference sequence). The CDR3 consists of 14 residues. Here the CDR3 reads CASRERGVQETQYF.

The V call is TRBV15, the J call TRBJ2-1; without DNA, the TCRdb call of TRBD1 cannot be checked. CDR1 LNHNV and CDR2 YYDKDF come from the germline V gene (reference sequence). The CDR3 loop spans 13 amino acids. The CDR3 is CATGGGFDNEQFF.

This chain connects TRBV2 to TRBJ2-1. From germline, CDR1 is SNHLY and CDR2 FYNNEI. The CDR3 consists of 15 residues. The CDR3 sequence is CASSASKGRGNEQFF. Variable domain in full (rest from reference TRBV2 and TRBJ2-1): EPEVTQTPSHQVTQMGQEVILRCVPISNHLYFYWYRQILGQKVEFLVSFYNNEISEKSEIFDDQFSVERPDGSNFTLKIRSTKLEDSAMYFCASSASKGRGNEQFFGPGTRLTVL.

The chain is built from TRBV6-1 and TRBJ1-5; as DNA is missing, the TRBD1 call by TCRdb cannot be tested. The CDR3 covers 13 residues. Per germline, CDR1 MNHNS and CDR2 SASEGT. The CDR3 region is CASSPERGQPQHF.

The chain has TRBV7-2 and TRBJ1-4; TCRdb's assignment of TRBD1 cannot be checked, as there is no DNA. Germline CDR1 is SGHTA and CDR2 is FQGNSA. There are 12 residues in the CDR3. CDR3 residues: CASSFPPQELFF.

The chain carries TRBV18 and TRBJ2-3; TCRdb names TRBD2, which stays unverified in the absence of DNA. From germline, CDR1 is KGHSH and CDR2 LQKENI. The CDR3 is made up of 16 amino acids. The chain's CDR3 is CASSPTSGGSTDTQYF. Looking up the rest from reference TRBV18 and TRBJ2-3 gives the full variable domain: NAGVMQNPRHLVRRRGQEARLRCSPMKGHSHVYWYRQLPEEGLKFMVYLQKENIIDESGMPKERFSAEFPKEGPSILRIQQVVRGDSAAYFCASSPTSGGSTDTQYFGPGTRLTVL.

The chain combines TRBV12-3 or TRBV12-4 with TRBJ1-6; TCRdb proposes TRBD1, but this gene call is untestable without DNA. This CDR3 region has 16 residues. CDR3 in amino acids: CASSFGSEGSLAPLHF.

This chain connects TRBV6-6 to TRBJ1-3. Germline V lookup: CDR1 MNHNY, CDR2 SVGAGI (reference sequence). CDR3 length: 12 residues. The chain's CDR3 is CASTVLGNTIYF.

The chain employs TRBV15 and TRBJ1-2; TCRdb reports TRBD1, a call that lacks DNA to check it against. Germline V gene data show CDR1 as LNHNV and CDR2 as YYDKDF (reference sequence). The CDR3 contains 16 residues. CDR3: CATLNQRTGVDYGYTF.

The chain joins TRBV18 to TRBJ2-7; the D call of TRBD1 rests on TCRdb alone, since no DNA is present to check it. Looked up from germline, CDR1 is KGHSH and CDR2 is LQKENI. This CDR3 has 16 residues. The CDR3: CASSRFPGTGTYEQYF.

The chain combines TRBV6-1 with TRBJ1-5; with no DNA, the TCRdb D assignment of TRBD1 cannot be verified. This CDR3 comprises 15 residues. CDR1 and CDR2 from the germline V gene are MNHNS and SASEGT. The CDR3 region is CASSEADRENQPQHF.